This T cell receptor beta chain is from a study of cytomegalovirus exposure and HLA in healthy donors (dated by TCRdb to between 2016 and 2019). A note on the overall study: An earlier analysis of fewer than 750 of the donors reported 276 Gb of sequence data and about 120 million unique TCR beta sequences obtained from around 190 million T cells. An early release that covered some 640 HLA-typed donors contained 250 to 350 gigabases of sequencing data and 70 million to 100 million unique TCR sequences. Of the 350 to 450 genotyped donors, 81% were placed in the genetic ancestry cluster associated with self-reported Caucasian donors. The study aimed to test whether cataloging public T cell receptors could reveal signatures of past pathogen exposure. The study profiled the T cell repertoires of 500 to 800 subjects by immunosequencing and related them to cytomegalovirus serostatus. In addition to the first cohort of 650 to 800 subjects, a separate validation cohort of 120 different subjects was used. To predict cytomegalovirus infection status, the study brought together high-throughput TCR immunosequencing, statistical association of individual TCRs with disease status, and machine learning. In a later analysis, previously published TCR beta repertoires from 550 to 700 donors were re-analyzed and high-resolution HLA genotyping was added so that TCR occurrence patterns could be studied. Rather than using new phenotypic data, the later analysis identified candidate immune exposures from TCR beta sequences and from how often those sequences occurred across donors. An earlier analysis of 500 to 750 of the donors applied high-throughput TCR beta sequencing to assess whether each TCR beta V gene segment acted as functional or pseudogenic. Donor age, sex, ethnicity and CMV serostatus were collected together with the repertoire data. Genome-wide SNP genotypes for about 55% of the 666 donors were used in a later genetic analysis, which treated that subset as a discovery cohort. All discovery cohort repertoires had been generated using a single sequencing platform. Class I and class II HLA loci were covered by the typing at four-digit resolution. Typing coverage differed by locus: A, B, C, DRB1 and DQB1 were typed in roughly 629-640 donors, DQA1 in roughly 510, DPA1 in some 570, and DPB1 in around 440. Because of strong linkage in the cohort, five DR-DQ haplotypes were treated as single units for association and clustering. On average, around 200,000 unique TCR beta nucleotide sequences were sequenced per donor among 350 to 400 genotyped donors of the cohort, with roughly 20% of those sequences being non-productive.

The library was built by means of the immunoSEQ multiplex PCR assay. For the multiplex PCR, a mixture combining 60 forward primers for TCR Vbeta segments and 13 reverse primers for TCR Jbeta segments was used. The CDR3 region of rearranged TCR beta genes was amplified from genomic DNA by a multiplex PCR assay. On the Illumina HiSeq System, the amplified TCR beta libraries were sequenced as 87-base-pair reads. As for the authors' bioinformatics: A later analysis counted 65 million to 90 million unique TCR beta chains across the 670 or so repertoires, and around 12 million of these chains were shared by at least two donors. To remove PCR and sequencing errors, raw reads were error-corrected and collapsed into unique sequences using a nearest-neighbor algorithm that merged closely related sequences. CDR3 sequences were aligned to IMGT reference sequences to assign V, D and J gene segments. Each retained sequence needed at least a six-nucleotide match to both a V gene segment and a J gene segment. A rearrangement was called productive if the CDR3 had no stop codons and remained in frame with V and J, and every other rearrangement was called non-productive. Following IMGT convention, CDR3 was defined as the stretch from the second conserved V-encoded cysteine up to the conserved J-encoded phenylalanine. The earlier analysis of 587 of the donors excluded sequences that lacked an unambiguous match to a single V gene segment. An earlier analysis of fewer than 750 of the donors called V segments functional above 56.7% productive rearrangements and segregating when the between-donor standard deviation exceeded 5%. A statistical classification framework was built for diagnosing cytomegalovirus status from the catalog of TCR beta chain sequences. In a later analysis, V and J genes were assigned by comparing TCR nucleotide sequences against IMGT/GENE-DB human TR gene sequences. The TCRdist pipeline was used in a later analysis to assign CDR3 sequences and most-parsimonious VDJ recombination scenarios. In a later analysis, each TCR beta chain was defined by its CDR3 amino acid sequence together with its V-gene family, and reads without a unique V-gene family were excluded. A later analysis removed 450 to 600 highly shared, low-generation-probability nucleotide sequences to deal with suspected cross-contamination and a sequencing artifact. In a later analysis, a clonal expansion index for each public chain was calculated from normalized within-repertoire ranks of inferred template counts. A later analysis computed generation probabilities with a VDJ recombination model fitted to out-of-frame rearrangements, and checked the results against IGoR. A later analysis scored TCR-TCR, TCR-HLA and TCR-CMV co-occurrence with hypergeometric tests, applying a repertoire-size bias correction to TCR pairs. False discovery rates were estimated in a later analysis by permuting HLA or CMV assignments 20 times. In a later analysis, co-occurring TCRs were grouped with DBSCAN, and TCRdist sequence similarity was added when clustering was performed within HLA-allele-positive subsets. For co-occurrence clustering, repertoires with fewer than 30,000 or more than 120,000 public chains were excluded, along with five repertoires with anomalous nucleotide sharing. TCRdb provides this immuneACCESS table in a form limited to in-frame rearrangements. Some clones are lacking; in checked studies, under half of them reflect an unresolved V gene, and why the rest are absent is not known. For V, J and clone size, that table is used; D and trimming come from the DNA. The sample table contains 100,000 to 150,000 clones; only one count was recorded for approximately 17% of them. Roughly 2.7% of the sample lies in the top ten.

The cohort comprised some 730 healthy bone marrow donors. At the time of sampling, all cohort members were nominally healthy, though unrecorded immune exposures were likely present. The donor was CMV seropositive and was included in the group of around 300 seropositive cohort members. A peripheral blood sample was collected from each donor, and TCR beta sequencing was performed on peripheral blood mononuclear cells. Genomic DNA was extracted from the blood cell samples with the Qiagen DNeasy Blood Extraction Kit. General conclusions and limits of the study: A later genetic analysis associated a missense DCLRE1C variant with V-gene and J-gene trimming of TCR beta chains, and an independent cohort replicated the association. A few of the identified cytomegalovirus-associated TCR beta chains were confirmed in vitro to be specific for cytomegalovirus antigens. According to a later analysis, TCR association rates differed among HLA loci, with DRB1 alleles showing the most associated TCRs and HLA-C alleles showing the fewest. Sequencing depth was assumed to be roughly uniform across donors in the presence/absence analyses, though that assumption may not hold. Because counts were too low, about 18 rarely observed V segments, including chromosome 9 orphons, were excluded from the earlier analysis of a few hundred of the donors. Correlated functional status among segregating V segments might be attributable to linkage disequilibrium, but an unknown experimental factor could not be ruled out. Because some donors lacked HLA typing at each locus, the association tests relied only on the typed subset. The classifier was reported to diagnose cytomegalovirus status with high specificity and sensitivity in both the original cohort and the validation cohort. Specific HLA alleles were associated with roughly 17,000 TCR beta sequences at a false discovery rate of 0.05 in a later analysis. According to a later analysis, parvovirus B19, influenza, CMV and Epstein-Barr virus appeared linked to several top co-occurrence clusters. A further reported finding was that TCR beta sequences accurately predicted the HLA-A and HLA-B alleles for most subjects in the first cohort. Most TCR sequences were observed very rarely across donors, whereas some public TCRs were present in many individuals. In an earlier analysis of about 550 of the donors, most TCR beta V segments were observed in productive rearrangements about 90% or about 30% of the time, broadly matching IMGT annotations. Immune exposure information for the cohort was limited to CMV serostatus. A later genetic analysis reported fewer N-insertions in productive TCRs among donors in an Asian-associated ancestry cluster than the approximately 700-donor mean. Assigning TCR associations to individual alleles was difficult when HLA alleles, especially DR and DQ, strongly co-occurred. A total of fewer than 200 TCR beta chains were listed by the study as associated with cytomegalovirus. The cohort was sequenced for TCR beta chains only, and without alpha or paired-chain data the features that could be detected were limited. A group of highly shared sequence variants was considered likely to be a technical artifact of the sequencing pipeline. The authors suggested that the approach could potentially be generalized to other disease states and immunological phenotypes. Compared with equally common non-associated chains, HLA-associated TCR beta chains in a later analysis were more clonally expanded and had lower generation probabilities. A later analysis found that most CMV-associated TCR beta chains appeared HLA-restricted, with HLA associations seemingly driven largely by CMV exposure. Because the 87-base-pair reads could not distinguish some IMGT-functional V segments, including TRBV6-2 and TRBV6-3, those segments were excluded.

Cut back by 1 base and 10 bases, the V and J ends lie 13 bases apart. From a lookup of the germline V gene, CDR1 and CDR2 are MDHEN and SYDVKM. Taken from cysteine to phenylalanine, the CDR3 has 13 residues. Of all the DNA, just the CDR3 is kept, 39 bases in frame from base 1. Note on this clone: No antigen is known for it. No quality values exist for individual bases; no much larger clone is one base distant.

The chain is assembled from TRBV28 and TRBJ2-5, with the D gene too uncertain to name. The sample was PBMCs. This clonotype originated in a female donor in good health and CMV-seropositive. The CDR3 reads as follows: CASSLYDTRIQYF. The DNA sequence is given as TGTGCCAGCAGTTTATACGACACCCGAATCCAGTACTTC.